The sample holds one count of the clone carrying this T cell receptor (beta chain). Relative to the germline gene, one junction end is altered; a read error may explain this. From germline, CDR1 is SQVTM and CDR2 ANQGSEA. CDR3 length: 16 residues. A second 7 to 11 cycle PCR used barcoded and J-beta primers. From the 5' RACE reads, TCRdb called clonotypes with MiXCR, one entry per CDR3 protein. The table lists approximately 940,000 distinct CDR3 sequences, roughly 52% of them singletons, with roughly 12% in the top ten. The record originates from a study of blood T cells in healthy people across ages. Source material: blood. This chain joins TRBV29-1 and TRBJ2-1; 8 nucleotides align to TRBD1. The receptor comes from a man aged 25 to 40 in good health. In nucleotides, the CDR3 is TGCAGCGTTGAAGGGGGGCAGGGGGCTCCCTACAATGAGCGGTTCTTC. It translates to CSVEGGQGAPYNERFF.